Presented here are 15 T cell receptor beta chains from one specimen sequenced in a study of patients and donors after allogeneic stem cell transplantation. TCRdb used MiXCR to reprocess the RT-PCR reads, holding one entry per CDR3 protein. Of about 110,000 distinct CDR3 sequences in the sample, roughly 37% were seen once. The sample taken for sequencing was blood, either unsorted or a sorted T cell fraction (not recorded which). The receptors come from a human donor who was either an allogeneic HSCT recipient or a stem cell or donor lymphocyte infusion donor (not recorded which). It is not recorded whose cells these are; they may come from a transplant donor.

This clonotype has a handful of counts. V and J are TRBV9 and TRBJ1-6; unclear D gene. CDR3 length: 14 amino acids. Between the trimmed V and J ends, which lost 4 bases and 7 bases, there was a span of 12 bases. The germline gives CDR1 SGDLS, CDR2 YYNGEE. Here the CDR3 reads CASSSWTENSPLHF. DNA of the CDR3: TGTGCCAGCAGCTCCTGGACTGAGAATTCACCCCTCCACTTT.

The DNA of the CDR3 is TGTGCCAGCAGTTACTCCCGGATGGGCGTCTATGGCTACACCTTC. Residues: CASSYSRMGVYGYTF. The chain recombines TRBV6-2 or TRBV6-3 with TRBJ1-2, with D uncertain. The CDR3 length is 15 residues. Between the trimmed V and J ends, which lost 0 bases and 4 bases, there was a span of 12 bases. Germline-derived CDR1 and CDR2 are MNHEY and SVGEGT.

This chain uses TRBV12-3 or TRBV12-4 with TRBJ2-1, with D tentatively TRBD1 or TRBD2 (5 bases each). This CDR3 spans 11 amino acids. Trimming cost V 5 bases and J 15 bases, with 14 bases left between them. CDR3 loop: CASSQGPRRFF. The CDR3 coding sequence is TGTGCCAGCAGTCAGGGACCAAGACGGTTCTTC.

This clonotype showed up just a few times. The chain employs TRBV5-1 and TRBJ2-5; D gene ambiguous. V was shortened by 0 bases and J by 0 bases, with 9 bases between the two germline ends. The CDR3 has 15 amino acids. Germline lookup yields CDR1 SGHRS and CDR2 YFSETQ. The CDR3: CASSLAWLDQETQYF. CDR3 nucleotides: TGCGCCAGCAGCTTGGCCTGGCTGGACCAAGAGACCCAGTACTTC. The entire variable domain, with the rest obtained from reference TRBV5-1 and TRBJ2-5, is as follows: KAGVTQTPRYLIKTRGQQVTLSCSPISGHRSVSWYQQTPGQGLQFLFEYFSETQRNKGNFPGRFSGRQFSNSRSEMNVSTLELGDSALYLCASSLAWLDQETQYFGPGTRLLVL.

Ten or more counts support this clonotype. The V call is TRBV10-3, the J call TRBJ1-4; D may be TRBD1 (5 bases). V was shortened by 3 bases and J by 10 bases, with 12 bases between the two germline ends. Germline V gene lookup returns CDR1 ENHRY and CDR2 SYGVKD. The CDR3 spans 13 residues. The CDR3 DNA sequence: TGTGCCATCAGTGATTCGACAGAGGGAAAACTGTTTTTT. The encoded protein is CAISDSTEGKLFF.

This clonotype showed up just a few times. This rearrangement joins TRBV7-9 to TRBJ1-1; maybe TRBD1 (5 bases). Germline lookup yields CDR1 SEHNR and CDR2 FQNEAQ (reference sequence). The length of the CDR3 is 13 residues. The V end was cut by 4 bases, the J end by 6 bases, with 12 bases between. The CDR3 loop reads CASSYGGTPEAFF. As DNA, the CDR3 is TGTGCCAGCAGCTACGGGGGAACCCCTGAAGCTTTCTTT.

V and J are TRBV20-1 and TRBJ2-1, with D unclear. The CDR3 has 10 amino acids. In germline, CDR1 is DFQATT, CDR2 SNEGSKA (reference sequence). V shed 6 bases and J shed 9 bases, with 9 bases lying between them. In DNA form, the CDR3 reads TGCAGTGCGCTGCTATTTGAGCAGTTCTTC. Translated: CSALLFEQFF.

The chain joins TRBV5-6 to TRBJ2-5; D remains unclear. This CDR3 spans 15 amino acids. Trimming stripped 1 base from V and 1 base from J, with 11 bases between. CDR1 and CDR2 from the germline V gene are SGHDT and YYEEEE. The CDR3 DNA reads as TGTGCCAGCAGCTTGAAATTACTAACCCAAGAGACCCAGTACTTC. The encoded protein is CASSLKLLTQETQYF.

The chain combines TRBV20-1 with TRBJ2-3, with no clear D. The CDR3 runs to 12 residues. V was shortened by 4 bases and J by 0 bases, with 5 bases between the two germline ends. Per the germline V gene, CDR1 is DFQATT and CDR2 is SNEGSKA (reference sequence). CDR3 DNA sequence: TGCAGTGCTACTGCTAGCACAGATACGCAGTATTTT. Residues: CSATASTDTQYF.

This chain links TRBV20-1 with TRBJ2-1; D is undetermined. CDR1 is DFQATT, CDR2 SNEGSKA, per germline (reference sequence). V lost 3 bases and J lost 6, with 9 bases in between. There are 12 residues in the CDR3. The CDR3, as DNA: TGCAGTGCTAGGCTTTCTGCCAATGAGCAGTTCTTC. Encoded protein: CSARLSANEQFF.

This clonotype was observed at least ten times. The CDR3: CATSREVLSNQPQHF. DNA of the CDR3: TGTGCCACCAGCAGAGAGGTCTTAAGCAATCAGCCCCAGCATTTT. The V gene is TRBV15, the J gene TRBJ1-5; no reliable D call. The germline CDR1 and CDR2 sequences are LNHNV and YYDKDF (reference sequence). The CDR3 is 15 residues long. With 0 bases removed from V and 1 base from J, the gap between germline ends came to 7 bases. Full variable domain (remainder filled in from reference TRBV15 and TRBJ1-5): DAMVIQNPRYQVTQFGKPVTLSCSQTLNHNVMYWYQQKSSQAPKLLFHYYDKDFNNEADTPDNFQSRRPNTSFCFLDIRSPGLGDTAMYLCATSREVLSNQPQHFGDGTRLSIL.

The rearrangement links TRBV7-2 to TRBJ1-2, with D possibly matching TRBD1 (6 bases). This CDR3 has 14 residues. Per germline, CDR1 SGHTA and CDR2 FQGNSA. Trimming shortened V by 6 bases and J by 4 bases, and 15 bases separated the two germline ends. CDR3 sequence (DNA): TGTGCCAGCAGAAGACCGGGACAAGTCTATGGCTACACCTTC. Amino acid sequence: CASRRPGQVYGYTF.

This clonotype has just a few counts. The rearrangement joins TRBV20-1 to TRBJ2-7; D remains unclear. CDR3 length: 14 amino acids. The V and J ends lost 3 bases and 2 bases respectively, with 14 bases between them. The germline V gene has CDR1 DFQATT and CDR2 SNEGSKA (reference sequence). The CDR3 sequence: CSARLGLPPYEQYF. CDR3 DNA: TGCAGTGCTAGGCTTGGCCTACCTCCCTACGAGCAGTACTTC.

The V gene is TRBV11-2, the J gene TRBJ2-5; TRBD2 might be the D (6 bases). CDR3 size: 15 residues. CDR1 and CDR2 from the germline V gene are SGHAT and FQNNGV. Trimming pared 5 bases from V and 3 bases from J, leaving 16 bases between. CDR3 protein: CASSPRTIPEETQYF. The DNA of the CDR3 is TGTGCCAGCAGCCCCCGGACTATCCCAGAAGAGACCCAGTACTTC.

This clonotype was detected once. No conserved phenylalanine or tryptophan ends this CDR3, so it is likely a read error. This chain connects TRBV27 to TRBJ2-3, with a possible D match to TRBD1 (5 bases). The CDR3 is 12 residues long. CDR1 and CDR2 from the germline V gene are MNHEY and SMNVEV (reference sequence). V lost 5 bases, J lost 3 bases, and 6 bases lay in between. As DNA, the CDR3 is TGTGCCAGCAGTAGGGGTACAGATACGCAGTATTTG. This translates into CASSRGTDTQYL.